This T cell receptor (beta chain) was captured in a study of shared clonotypes between healthy human individuals. Study context: Every donor yielded three CD4 naive, three CD4 memory, two CD8 naive and one CD8 memory plate. Study-level points and caveats: Among donors, sharing of clonotypes was expected to be affected by sequencing depth. Depth was large, yet rarefaction showed that sorted-subset sequencing was incomplete.

This clone has more than one count but fewer than ten. What it binds is not known. Authors' processing steps: ImmunoSEQ junction-only sequences lacked quality scores, so their filtering differed. Sequencing was performed with immunoSEQ multiplex PCR; in TCRdb, only in-frame clones are kept and a portion is missing. The DNA was the basis for D and trimming; V, J and clone size are from that table. The sample lists about 990,000 clones; approximately 78% were seen once. CDR1 and CDR2 (germline): WNHNN, SYGVQD (reference sequence). The CDR3 runs to 19 residues. The V end was cut by 6 bases, the J end by 0 bases, with 23 bases between.

The clonotype was recovered from a young man in good health. Some clones in this sample may be carry-over from other donors' samples. This sequence joins TRBV10-1 and TRBJ2-2; D is perhaps TRBD1 (5 bases). The sequenced sample consisted of memory CD4+ T cells from PBMCs. Regarding subset: CD45RA-negative fraction. The CDR3 loop is CASSVSEGHFRANTGELFF. The CDR3 coding sequence is TGCGCCAGCAGCGTGAGTGAAGGACACTTCCGCGCGAACACCGGGGAGCTGTTTTTT.